One sample yielded the 8 T cell receptor beta chains listed below, sequenced in a study of blood T cell repertoires in COVID-19. Produced via immunoSEQ multiplex PCR; TCRdb's table is partial and in-frame only. The sample includes more than 100,000 clones, roughly nine tenths of them seen just once. What was sequenced was peripheral blood. The source is a woman of 80 years or more in a cohort sampled during active COVID-19.

J is TRBJ2-7 and V is TRBV19; D gene unclear. V lost 6 bases and J lost 0, with 9 bases in between. Germline lookup yields CDR1 LNHDA and CDR2 SQIVND (reference sequence). CDR3 size: 13 residues. Here the CDR3 DNA reads TGTGCCAGTAGCGCGATAAGCTCCTACGAGCAGTACTTC. Translated, it gives CASSAISSYEQYF.

The chain couples TRBV5-1 to TRBJ1-1; weak D call: TRBD1 (6 bases). The CDR3 totals 13 residues. Germline V lookup: CDR1 SGHRS, CDR2 YFSETQ. The ends were cut back, 1 base at V and 8 bases at J, with 12 bases in the middle. The CDR3 DNA sequence: TGCGCCAGCAGCTTGTCATACAGGGCCGAAGCTTTCTTT. Residues: CASSLSYRAEAFF.

The V gene is TRBV6-4, the J gene TRBJ1-1; 9 bases match TRBD1. CDR1 MRHNA and CDR2 SNTAGT come from the germline V gene. Trimming cost V 6 bases and J 10 bases; bases outside gene matches: 12. There are 14 residues in the CDR3. The CDR3 DNA reads TGTGCCAGCAGACTTTGGGACAGGGAAGGGAGAGCTTTCTTT. This encodes CASRLWDREGRAFF.

The chain uses TRBV24-1 and TRBJ2-2; 9 bases line up with TRBD1. The CDR3 is made up of 17 amino acids. CDR1 KGHDR and CDR2 SFDVKD come from the germline V gene. V trimming: 4 bases; J trimming: 3 bases; junction bases outside the gene matches: 8. The CDR3 loop is CATSESPGQGHTGELFF. CDR3 DNA: TGTGCCACCAGTGAAAGCCCGGGACAGGGTCACACCGGGGAGCTGTTTTTT.

The chain links TRBV27 to TRBJ1-1, with TRBD1 matching 8 bases. This CDR3 contains 15 residues. Germline lookup yields CDR1 MNHEY and CDR2 SMNVEV (reference sequence). V was pared by 7 bases and J by 1 base, with 8 bases of the junction left unmatched. DNA for the CDR3: TGTGCCAGCAAAAGGACAGGGATGGCGAACACTGAAGCTTTCTTT. Translating gives CASKRTGMANTEAFF.

The J gene is TRBJ1-5, the V gene TRBV29-1, with D tentatively TRBD1 (6 bases). The germline V and J ends were trimmed by 4 bases and 7 bases, with 11 bases remaining between them. The germline V gene encodes CDR1 SQVTM and CDR2 ANQGSEA. The CDR3 covers 12 residues. CDR3 coding DNA: TGCAGCGTTGGAGGGGGGGGCCAGCCCCAGCATTTT. Its translation is CSVGGGGQPQHF.

The J gene is TRBJ2-3, the V gene TRBV30, with D maybe TRBD1 (6 bases). CDR1 GTSNPN and CDR2 SVGIG come from the germline V gene (reference sequence). The CDR3 sequence is 13 residues long. Trimming removed 2 bases at V and 7 bases at J, with 13 bases between. CDR3 coding DNA: TGTGCCTGGAGTACTGACACAGGGAATACGCAGTATTTT. Protein: CAWSTDTGNTQYF.

The chain links TRBV3-1 (or the pseudogene TRBV3-2) to TRBJ1-5; possible D gene TRBD1, 6 bases. This CDR3 is 14 amino acids long. Between the trimmed V and J ends, which lost 0 bases and 9 bases, there was a span of 12 bases. Looked up from germline, CDR1 is LGHDT and CDR2 is YNNKEL (reference sequence). The DNA for the CDR3 is TGTGCCAGCAGCCAAGATTACAGGGAACGGCCCCAGCATTTT. Residues: CASSQDYRERPQHF.